The next 26 T cell receptor beta chains were all read from a single sample in a study of low-dose radiotherapy and immunotherapy resistance in tumors. TRAV- and TRBV-specific primers were used for first-strand cDNA, which covered alpha and beta chains. With a V-primer adapter and a constant-region primer, TCRs were amplified for about 20 PCR cycles. In TCRdb, the reads were re-called with MiXCR into one record per CDR3 protein. The sample holds under 90,000 distinct CDR3 sequences, 15% to 20% seen once. Sample time point: before trial treatment. The sequencing here drew on PBMCs, taken before treatment. These receptor sequences come from a male donor with prostate cancer.

There are many counts of this clonotype. The chain carries TRBV12-3 or TRBV12-4 and TRBJ2-5; no clear D. The V end was cut by 2 bases, the J end by 3 bases, with 7 bases between. This CDR3 contains 13 residues. The CDR3 DNA sequence: TGTGCCAGCAGTTTAACTTCTAAAGAGACCCAGTACTTC. Its translation: CASSLTSKETQYF.

This clonotype was counted many times. The CDR3 loop is CASSPRGGSAEAFF. The CDR3 bases are TGTGCCAGCAGCCCAAGGGGGGGTAGCGCTGAAGCTTTCTTT. The V gene is TRBV9, the J gene TRBJ1-1; D may be TRBD1 (6 bases). Trimming took 4 bases from V and 6 from J, leaving 16 bases between them. The CDR3 runs to 14 residues. Germline assignment: CDR1 SGDLS and CDR2 YYNGEE.

In its sample, this clonotype was seen many times. This chain connects TRBV2 to TRBJ1-2; 8 nucleotides align to TRBD1. Losses at the gene ends were 5 bases for V and 1 base for J; bases not matched to a gene: 6. The CDR3 totals 15 residues. Per germline, CDR1 SNHLY and CDR2 FYNNEI. CDR3 residues: CASSPWTGRNYGYTF. The CDR3 nucleotides are TGTGCCAGCAGTCCATGGACAGGGCGTAACTATGGCTACACCTTC.

This clonotype occurred many times. J is TRBJ2-5 and V is TRBV5-6; 7 bases map to TRBD1. Germline CDR1 is SGHDT and CDR2 is YYEEEE. The V segment lost 4 bases and the J segment 5 bases; nucleotides outside the gene matches: 11. This CDR3 contains 15 residues. The CDR3 region has the DNA TGTGCCAGCAGCCCGGGACCGGGACAGACGGAGACCCAGTACTTC. This codes for CASSPGPGQTETQYF.

In its sample, this clonotype was seen many times. V usage is TRBV25-1 and J usage is TRBJ1-4; D ambiguous. Germline V gene data show CDR1 as MGHDK and CDR2 as SYGVNS. Trimming left V 3 bases short and J 4 bases short, with 9 bases between. The CDR3 length is 14 residues. Here the CDR3 reads CASSEGTLNEKLFF. DNA of the CDR3: TGTGCCAGCAGTGAGGGTACCCTTAATGAAAAACTGTTTTTT.

This sequence joins TRBV18 and TRBJ2-2; 9 bases match TRBD1. This CDR3 is 17 amino acids long. CDR1 and CDR2 (germline): KGHSH, LQKENI. The V segment lost 2 bases and the J segment 6 bases; nucleotides outside the gene matches: 10. The CDR3 protein is CASSPRWTGAVAGELFF. DNA of the CDR3: TGTGCCAGCTCACCAAGGTGGACAGGGGCGGTTGCCGGGGAGCTGTTTTTT.

This clonotype was recorded at least ten times. The V gene is TRBV4-1, the J gene TRBJ2-3; 8 positions match TRBD2. The V gene's germline CDR1 is MGHRA and CDR2 YSYEKL. Trimming cost V 3 bases and J 6 bases; bases outside gene matches: 11. This CDR3 spans 16 amino acids. This chain's CDR3 is CASSQAGGSGVDTQYF. In DNA form, the CDR3 reads TGCGCCAGCAGCCAGGCGGGTGGTAGCGGGGTGGATACGCAGTATTTT.

This clonotype was found many times. The rearrangement uses TRBV20-1 and TRBJ2-7; TRBD2 agrees at 7 bases. V lost 5 bases to trimming and J lost 0 bases; unmatched junction nucleotides: 4. The CDR3 has 13 residues. Looked up from germline, CDR1 is DFQATT and CDR2 is SNEGSKA (reference sequence). CDR3 DNA sequence: TGCAGTGCTCCGGGGGGAACCTCCTACGAGCAGTACTTC. This codes for CSAPGGTSYEQYF.

This clonotype came up many times. The V gene is TRBV12-5, the J gene TRBJ2-2; 12 bases fit TRBD2. Per germline, CDR1 LGHNT and CDR2 FRNRAP. Trimming removed 4 bases from V and 2 bases from J; junction bases left unmatched: 2. CDR3 size: 16 residues. CDR3 in amino acids: CASGSTSGGNTGELFF. In DNA form, the CDR3 reads TGTGCTAGTGGTTCGACTAGCGGGGGAAACACCGGGGAGCTGTTTTTT. Full variable domain (rest looked up from reference TRBV12-5 and TRBJ2-2): DARVTQTPRHKVTEMGQEVTMRCQPILGHNTVFWYRQTMMQGLELLAYFRNRAPLDDSGMPKDRFSAEMPDATLATLKIQPSEPRDSAVYFCASGSTSGGNTGELFFGEGSRLTVL.

This clonotype showed up many times. The chain has TRBV7-9 and TRBJ1-2; D is ambiguous. CDR1 SEHNR and CDR2 FQNEAQ come from the germline V gene (reference sequence). The CDR3 contains 11 residues. V was cut by 8 bases and J by 1 base, with 5 bases left in between. The CDR3 coding sequence is TGTGCCAGCGCCCATAACTATGGCTACACCTTC. Protein: CASAHNYGYTF.

This clonotype was recorded many times. V and J are TRBV2 and TRBJ2-1, with TRBD2 matching over 8 bases. This CDR3 spans 14 amino acids. CDR1 and CDR2 from the germline V gene are SNHLY and FYNNEI. Trimming removed 7 bases from V and 6 bases from J; junction bases left unmatched: 8. As DNA, the CDR3 is TGTGCCAGCAAGGTCGCGGGGGGCCCCAATGAGCAGTTCTTC. This translates into CASKVAGGPNEQFF.

In its sample, this clonotype was seen many times. The chain links TRBV4-1 to TRBJ2-3, with a possible D match to TRBD2 (6 bases). This CDR3 has 17 residues. The germline V gene encodes CDR1 MGHRA and CDR2 YSYEKL. V shed 3 bases and J shed 2 bases, with 18 bases lying between them. The CDR3 DNA reads TGCGCCAGCAGCCAGGGTAGGACTACCCTGATCACAGATACGCAGTATTTT. Translation: CASSQGRTTLITDTQYF.

This clonotype was detected ten times or more. The CDR3 reads CASSISGPDYTGELFF. The DNA for the CDR3 is TGTGCCAGTAGTATTTCGGGGCCCGATTACACCGGGGAGCTGTTTTTT. The chain carries TRBV19 and TRBJ2-2; D may be TRBD1 or TRBD2 (5 bases each). The germline V gene has CDR1 LNHDA and CDR2 SQIVND (reference sequence). The CDR3 sequence is 16 residues long. V lost 3 bases, J lost 3 bases, and 14 bases lay in between.

This clonotype was found many times. The V call is TRBV19, the J call TRBJ2-3, with D tentatively TRBD1 (5 bases). This CDR3 is built from 14 residues. Trimming removed 3 bases from V and 3 bases from J, with 10 bases in between. Germline values: CDR1 LNHDA, CDR2 SQIVND (reference sequence). CDR3 sequence reads: CASSIRVGTDTQYF. The CDR3 bases are TGTGCCAGTAGTATCAGGGTAGGAACAGATACGCAGTATTTT.

This clonotype was recorded at least ten times. The chain combines TRBV5-1 with TRBJ2-1, with TRBD2 as a possible D gene (7 bases). Trimming took 4 bases from V and 2 from J, leaving 16 bases between them. This CDR3 region has 16 residues. Per germline, CDR1 SGHRS and CDR2 YFSETQ. The chain's CDR3 is CASSPGVGGPYNEQFF. DNA of the CDR3: TGCGCCAGCAGCCCTGGGGTGGGGGGGCCCTACAATGAGCAGTTCTTC.

The genes are TRBV7-2 and TRBJ2-3; the match to TRBD2 covers 7 bases. CDR3 length: 15 residues. The germline gives CDR1 SGHTA, CDR2 FQGNSA. The ends lost 1 base at V and 7 bases at J; junction bases unmatched: 8. CDR3 nucleotide sequence: TGTACCAGCAGCTTAGGACTAGCTGGGGGAAATACGCAGTATTTT. It codes for CTSSLGLAGGNTQYF.

The table lists this clonotype with many counts. The CDR3 DNA sequence: TGTGCCAGCAGCTTAGATACCAGTAGCAATCAGCCCCAGCATTTT. Protein sequence: CASSLDTSSNQPQHF. This sequence joins TRBV11-2 and TRBJ1-5; D not resolved. Deletions cut 0 bases from V and 0 bases from J, with 6 bases between. This CDR3 spans 15 amino acids. Germline CDR1 SGHAT, CDR2 FQNNGV.

There are many counts of this clonotype. The chain couples TRBV6-6 to TRBJ2-4; 12 positions match TRBD2. Germline CDR1 reads MNHNY; CDR2 reads SVGAGI (reference sequence). The CDR3 consists of 17 residues. Trimming cost V 5 bases and J 1 base; bases outside gene matches: 6. The CDR3 DNA is TGTGCCAGCAGTCTAGCGGGGGGGCCGGTTGCCAAAAACATTCAGTACTTC. It yields the protein CASSLAGGPVAKNIQYF.

This clonotype was recorded many times. The chain recombines TRBV14 with TRBJ2-7; possible D gene TRBD2, 5 bases. The V end lost 1 base, the J end lost 7 bases, and 11 bases lay between the germline ends. The CDR3 runs 13 residues. Germline lookup yields CDR1 SGHDN and CDR2 FVKESK. Here the CDR3 reads CASSQVLRGEQYF. CDR3 sequence (DNA): TGTGCCAGCAGCCAAGTTCTCCGCGGGGAGCAGTACTTC. The full variable domain, completed using reference TRBV14 and TRBJ2-7, is EAGVTQFPSHSVIEKGQTVTLRCDPISGHDNLYWYRRVMGKEIKFLLHFVKESKQDESGMPNNRFLAERTGGTYSTLKVQPAELEDSGVYFCASSQVLRGEQYFGPGTRLTVT.

The chain links TRBV6-4 to TRBJ2-1; perhaps TRBD1 as D (6 bases). Trimming took 4 bases from V and 10 from J, leaving 14 bases between them. From germline, CDR1 is MRHNA and CDR2 SNTAGT. CDR3 size: 13 residues. The CDR3 DNA is TGTGCCAGCAGTGTAACAGGGCCGAGGGAGCAGTTCTTC. Translation gives CASSVTGPREQFF.

This clonotype occurred many times. The CDR3, as DNA: TGTGCCAGTAGTTCCCCCCTGAATACGCAGTATTTT. It is translated as CASSSPLNTQYF. The chain carries TRBV19 and TRBJ2-3, with D unclear. The germline V gene has CDR1 LNHDA and CDR2 SQIVND (reference sequence). Trimming took 5 bases from V and 7 from J, leaving 10 bases between them. CDR3 size: 12 residues.

In this sample, this clonotype turned up many times. V gene TRBV6-5 combines with J gene TRBJ2-1; D is unclear. This CDR3 is built from 13 residues. V was pared by 8 bases and J by 5 bases, with 13 bases between. Per germline, CDR1 MNHEY and CDR2 SVGAGI. The CDR3 loop reads CASSKGGHNEQFF. CDR3 coding DNA: TGTGCCAGCTCCAAGGGCGGCCACAATGAGCAGTTCTTC.

This clonotype was observed at least ten times. The chain uses TRBV7-2 and TRBJ1-2; D remains ambiguous. CDR3 size: 14 residues. V was pared by 2 bases and J by 4 bases, with 11 bases between. The germline CDR1 and CDR2 sequences are SGHTA and FQGNSA. The CDR3 reads CASSLMRDGYGYTF. The CDR3 DNA reads as TGTGCCAGCAGCTTAATGAGGGATGGCTATGGCTACACCTTC.

This clonotype was detected ten times or more. The J gene is TRBJ2-5, the V gene TRBV3-1, with a possible D match to TRBD2 (6 bases). Germline V gene sequence: CDR1 LGHDT, CDR2 YNNKEL (reference sequence). The CDR3 contains 15 residues. V lost 4 bases and J lost 2, with 14 bases in between. CDR3 nucleotides: TGTGCCAGCAGCCGCGGGGAGGCGGCACAAGAGACCCAGTACTTC. This translates into CASSRGEAAQETQYF.

This clonotype was recorded many times. The chain is built from TRBV27 and TRBJ1-5; 9 bases line up with TRBD1. The junction had 7 bases not matched to a gene; V was cut back by 0 bases and J by 4 bases. The CDR3 is 17 amino acids. Germline-derived CDR1 and CDR2 are MNHEY and SMNVEV (reference sequence). The CDR3 sequence: CASSLSMTGGLNQPQHF. CDR3 sequence (DNA): TGTGCCAGCAGTTTATCGATGACAGGGGGGTTAAATCAGCCCCAGCATTTT.

This clonotype was seen many times. V is TRBV15 and J is TRBJ1-5; no reliable D call. The CDR3 is 12 amino acids. CDR1 is LNHNV and CDR2 is YYDKDF in the germline V gene (reference sequence). V lost 1 base to trimming and J lost 8 bases, with 6 bases between them. The CDR3 nucleotides read TGTGCCACCAGCAGAGTAAGGGAGCCCCAGCATTTT. Protein: CATSRVREPQHF.